Below, 30 T cell receptor beta chains from the same sample are listed, as sequenced in a study of STAT5B mutations in CD4+ large granular lymphocyte leukemia. TCRdb's copy holds only in-frame clones and misses some; the assay was immunoSEQ multiplex PCR. This sample carries approximately 30,000 clones, around nine tenths of them seen once, and the ten largest clones take 0.4% to 0.5%. The sample taken for sequencing was CD4+ T cells from blood buffy coats. The receptors derive from a human donor in good health.

The V call is TRBV11-3, the J call TRBJ2-7; 7 nucleotides match TRBD1. The CDR3 contains 15 residues. Germline CDR1 and CDR2: SGHNT and YENEEA. V trimming: 6 bases; J trimming: 5 bases; junction bases outside the gene matches: 13. The CDR3: CASSIRETGRHEQYF. The DNA for the CDR3 is TGTGCCAGCAGTATTCGAGAGACAGGGCGCCACGAGCAGTACTTC.

The chain carries TRBV9 and TRBJ2-5, with 8 nucleotides matching TRBD2. The junction had 5 bases not matched to a gene; V was cut back by 0 bases and J by 1 base. CDR1 and CDR2 (germline): SGDLS, YYNGEE. The CDR3 runs 16 residues. The chain's CDR3 is CASSVGSGGIQETQYF. CDR3 in DNA: TGTGCCAGCAGCGTAGGGTCGGGAGGGATCCAAGAGACCCAGTACTTC.

J is TRBJ1-1 and V is TRBV19, with 8 positions matching TRBD1. From germline, CDR1 is LNHDA and CDR2 SQIVND (reference sequence). V was clipped by 3 bases and J by 1 base; unmatched bases: 4. The CDR3 runs to 15 residues. The CDR3 nucleotides are TGTGCCAGTAGTATGACAGGGGTCACGAACACTGAAGCTTTCTTT. Protein: CASSMTGVTNTEAFF.

The gene calls are TRBV27 and TRBJ1-2, with 7 bases matching TRBD1. J gave up 0 bases and V 3 bases, and 7 bases lay outside the gene matches. The CDR3 contains 16 residues. Germline V lookup: CDR1 MNHEY, CDR2 SMNVEV (reference sequence). The CDR3 sequence is CASSLRAGGPNYGYTF. Here the CDR3 DNA reads TGTGCCAGCAGTTTGCGGGCAGGGGGTCCTAACTATGGCTACACCTTC.

This clone showed up just once. The chain carries TRBV7-9 and TRBJ1-2; tentatively, D is TRBD1 (6 bases). The CDR3 sequence is 15 residues long. V lost 5 bases, J lost 4 bases, and 17 bases lay in between. Germline V gene lookup returns CDR1 SEHNR and CDR2 FQNEAQ (reference sequence). The CDR3 loop reads CASSIPTGGSYGYTF. The CDR3 DNA reads as TGTGCCAGCAGCATCCCGACAGGCGGCTCCTATGGCTACACCTTC.

The CDR3, as DNA: TGTGCCAGCAGCCAGGGGCTAGCGGGAGGGAGGCACGAGACCCAGTACTTC. Its protein is CASSQGLAGGRHETQYF. The gene calls are TRBV5-6 and TRBJ2-5, with TRBD2 matching over 12 bases. V shed 4 bases and J 5 bases; nucleotides not matched to a gene: 12. CDR3 size: 17 residues. Germline CDR1 is SGHDT and CDR2 is YYEEEE.

The rearrangement links TRBV29-1 to TRBJ2-2; D gene uncertain. Looked up from germline, CDR1 is SQVTM and CDR2 is ANQGSEA. This CDR3 region has 11 residues. Trimming pared 6 bases from V and 5 bases from J, leaving 7 bases between. CDR3 protein: CSVLGTGELFF. The CDR3 DNA is TGCAGCGTCTTGGGGACCGGGGAGCTGTTTTTT.

The count of this clone is one. This chain links TRBV7-3 with TRBJ2-1; D possibly uses TRBD1 or TRBD2 (5 bases each). The V end was cut by 0 bases, the J end by 6 bases, with 12 bases between. The CDR3 spans 15 residues. The V gene's germline CDR1 is SGHTA and CDR2 FQGTGA. The DNA of the CDR3 is TGTGCCAGCAGCTTAACTCAAGGGACGGCCAATGAGCAGTTCTTC. It encodes CASSLTQGTANEQFF.

The J gene is TRBJ2-1, the V gene TRBV6-1; tentative D call: TRBD2 (6 bases). V was clipped by 2 bases and J by 4 bases, with 9 bases between them. The length of the CDR3 is 14 residues. Germline V gene lookup returns CDR1 MNHNS and CDR2 SASEGT. CDR3 residues: CASSEQSGYNEQFF. The CDR3, as DNA: TGTGCCAGCAGTGAACAGAGCGGGTACAATGAGCAGTTCTTC.

This clone has more than one count but fewer than ten. The V call is TRBV11-2, the J call TRBJ2-3; 10 bases agree with TRBD2. The CDR3 has 16 amino acids. V dropped 5 bases and J dropped 1; count of bases not matched to a gene: 6. Germline V gene sequence: CDR1 SGHAT, CDR2 FQNNGV. The CDR3 coding sequence is TGTGCCAGCAGCCCCACCACTAGCGGGGGCACAGATACGCAGTATTTT. The encoded protein is CASSPTTSGGTDTQYF.

The J gene is TRBJ1-1, the V gene TRBV11-3, with D maybe TRBD1 (5 bases). CDR1 is SGHNT, CDR2 YENEEA, per germline. The length of the CDR3 is 15 residues. Trimming stripped 3 bases from V and 4 bases from J, with 15 bases between. CDR3 coding DNA: TGTGCCAGCAGCTTTGGGTGGGACGGGATCACTGAAGCTTTCTTT. Translation: CASSFGWDGITEAFF.

The chain has TRBV9 and TRBJ2-5; 12 bases match TRBD2. Germline loops: CDR1 SGDLS, CDR2 YYNGEE. CDR3 size: 15 residues. V was clipped by 3 bases and J by 5 bases; unmatched bases: 5. This CDR3 is CASSEGLAGVETQYF. DNA for the CDR3: TGTGCCAGCAGCGAGGGACTAGCGGGTGTTGAGACCCAGTACTTC.

The chain links TRBV28 to TRBJ1-5; perhaps TRBD1 as D (5 bases). The CDR3 contains 17 residues. V lost 1 base, J lost 2 bases, and 15 bases lay in between. The germline CDR1 and CDR2 sequences are MDHEN and SYDVKM. In DNA form, the CDR3 reads TGTGCCAGCAGTTTATCCGCGGGGCGGTTTGGCAATCAGCCCCAGCATTTT. Its translation is CASSLSAGRFGNQPQHF.

The V gene is TRBV27, the J gene TRBJ2-7, with 7 positions matching TRBD2. This CDR3 has 15 amino acids. Trimming removed 3 bases from V and 3 bases from J; junction bases left unmatched: 8. Per the germline V gene, CDR1 is MNHEY and CDR2 is SMNVEV (reference sequence). The CDR3 here is CASSLSGDYHYEQYF. The CDR3 DNA reads as TGTGCCAGCAGTTTGAGTGGGGACTACCACTACGAGCAGTACTTC.

The gene calls are TRBV5-1 and TRBJ2-5; either TRBD1 or TRBD2 may fit D (6 bases each). V was pared by 4 bases and J by 4 bases, with 17 bases between. CDR3 length: 15 amino acids. Germline values: CDR1 SGHRS, CDR2 YFSETQ. CDR3 bases: TGCGCCAGCAGCCCGATTATGGGGGGCGGAGAGACCCAGTACTTC. Protein product: CASSPIMGGGETQYF. Filled out from reference TRBV5-1 and TRBJ2-5, the complete variable domain reads KAGVTQTPRYLIKTRGQQVTLSCSPISGHRSVSWYQQTPGQGLQFLFEYFSETQRNKGNFPGRFSGRQFSNSRSEMNVSTLELGDSALYLCASSPIMGGGETQYFGPGTRLLVL.

V and J are TRBV29-1 and TRBJ2-1, with D possibly TRBD2 on 6 matching bases. CDR1 is SQVTM, CDR2 ANQGSEA, per germline. This CDR3 spans 14 amino acids. V dropped 5 bases and J dropped 6 bases, with 17 bases sitting between them. This CDR3 is CSVLLGRDGNEQFF. CDR3 DNA sequence: TGCAGCGTTCTTCTTGGGCGGGATGGCAATGAGCAGTTCTTC.

This rearrangement joins TRBV5-8 to TRBJ2-2; D possibly corresponds to TRBD2 (5 bases). The V gene's germline CDR1 is SGHTS and CDR2 YDEGEE. The CDR3 sequence is 17 residues long. Trimming shortened V by 4 bases and J by 0 bases, and 16 bases separated the two germline ends. The CDR3 DNA is TGTGCCAGCAGCGTGGGGTTCGGCGGGCCGAACACCGGGGAGCTGTTTTTT. Residues: CASSVGFGGPNTGELFF.

This clone has only one observation. This chain uses TRBV2 with TRBJ1-2; 7 nucleotides agree with TRBD1. The trim removed 6 bases at V and 7 bases at J, leaving 5 bases unmatched. Looked up from germline, CDR1 is SNHLY and CDR2 is FYNNEI. This CDR3 is 12 amino acids long. In DNA, the CDR3 is TGTGCCAGCAGCGAACAGGGGCTTGGCTACACCTTC. This encodes CASSEQGLGYTF. The variable domain in full, with the rest retrieved from reference TRBV2 and TRBJ1-2, is EPEVTQTPSHQVTQMGQEVILRCVPISNHLYFYWYRQILGQKVEFLVSFYNNEISEKSEIFDDQFSVERPDGSNFTLKIRSTKLEDSAMYFCASSEQGLGYTFGSGTRLTVV.

The chain combines TRBV12-5 with TRBJ1-1; a possible D gene is TRBD1 (5 bases). V shed 0 bases and J shed 1 base, with 21 bases lying between them. Germline lookup yields CDR1 LGHNT and CDR2 FRNRAP. This CDR3 is built from 19 residues. The CDR3 spells CASGLVRGTNARTNTEAFF. In DNA, the CDR3 is TGTGCTAGTGGTTTGGTACGGGGGACGAACGCTAGGACGAACACTGAAGCTTTCTTT.

This sequence joins TRBV5-1 and TRBJ2-7; 8 nucleotides agree with TRBD2. V gave up 0 bases and J gave up 4 bases; unmatched junction bases: 9. This CDR3 spans 16 amino acids. Germline-derived CDR1 and CDR2 are SGHRS and YFSETQ. CDR3 DNA sequence: TGCGCCAGCAGCTTGGGCCCGGGGGGGGCTGGTTACGAGCAGTACTTC. Residues: CASSLGPGGAGYEQYF.

V and J are TRBV2 and TRBJ2-7, with 7 positions matching TRBD1. V shed 6 bases and J 0 bases; nucleotides not matched to a gene: 5. Germline V lookup: CDR1 SNHLY, CDR2 FYNNEI. The CDR3 totals 14 residues. CDR3 residues: CASRDRVSSYEQYF. The CDR3 DNA sequence: TGTGCCAGCAGAGACAGGGTAAGCTCCTACGAGCAGTACTTC.

The rearrangement uses TRBV28 and TRBJ2-2, with TRBD2 matching over 10 bases. V shed 5 bases and J 5 bases; nucleotides not matched to a gene: 11. CDR3 length: 17 residues. Germline V lookup: CDR1 MDHEN, CDR2 SYDVKM. The DNA of the CDR3 is TGTGCCAGCAGTGAACCGGGACTAGCGTATTCGACCGGGGAGCTGTTTTTT. This sequence encodes CASSEPGLAYSTGELFF.

The V call is TRBV2, the J call TRBJ1-5, with 11 nucleotides matching TRBD1. V was clipped by 8 bases and J by 4 bases; unmatched bases: 7. Germline V lookup: CDR1 SNHLY, CDR2 FYNNEI. This CDR3 region has 15 residues. The CDR3 bases are TGTGCCAGCCGGCCGGACAGGGGGCTTAATCAGCCCCAGCATTTT. It codes for CASRPDRGLNQPQHF.

V is TRBV28 and J is TRBJ1-3; 9 bases agree with TRBD1. Trimming at V came to 5 bases and at J to 4 bases, leaving 6 bases not matched to a gene. From germline, CDR1 is MDHEN and CDR2 SYDVKM. The CDR3 runs 15 residues. In DNA, the CDR3 is TGTGCCAGCAGTCGGACAGGGGTGACCGGAAACACCATATATTTT. Residues: CASSRTGVTGNTIYF.

The chain is built from TRBV23-1 and TRBJ2-1; 12 nucleotides agree with TRBD2. TRBV23-1 is treated as an ORF (open reading frame) with a function not yet certain. CDR3 length equals 16 residues. J lost 0 bases, V lost 7 bases, and 4 bases had no gene match. CDR3 protein: CASTATSGSSYNEQFF. The CDR3 DNA is TGCGCCAGCACCGCGACTAGCGGGAGCTCCTACAATGAGCAGTTCTTC.

J is TRBJ2-3 and V is TRBV9; 12 positions agree with TRBD2. CDR1 and CDR2 from the germline V gene are SGDLS and YYNGEE. This CDR3 has 20 amino acids. V was clipped by 0 bases and J by 2 bases; unmatched bases: 13. The CDR3 DNA follows: TGTGCCAGCAGCGTAGTGTATCGGACTAGCGGGACCACAGCCACAGATACGCAGTATTTT. As protein: CASSVVYRTSGTTATDTQYF.

This sequence joins TRBV10-3 and TRBJ1-2; D might be TRBD1 (6 bases). V lost 3 bases, J lost 2 bases, and 19 bases lay in between. CDR3 length: 17 residues. Germline values: CDR1 ENHRY, CDR2 SYGVKD. The CDR3 loop reads CAISESGEPLSNYGYTF. The CDR3 coding sequence is TGTGCCATCAGTGAATCAGGGGAGCCTTTGTCCAACTATGGCTACACCTTC.

V is TRBV6-5 and J is TRBJ1-6; the D is unclear. The CDR3 sequence is 15 residues long. Germline CDR1 MNHEY, CDR2 SVGAGI. The V gene lost 4 bases and the J gene lost 10 bases, with 17 bases spanning the gap. CDR3 region: CASSSGPDLGSPLHF. The DNA of the CDR3 is TGTGCCAGCAGTTCCGGCCCCGACTTGGGGTCACCCCTCCACTTT.

This clone appeared once. This chain connects TRBV6-1 to TRBJ2-1; possible D gene TRBD2, 6 bases. V was trimmed by 6 bases and J by 0 bases, leaving 12 bases between them. The CDR3 totals 15 residues. Germline assignment: CDR1 MNHNS and CDR2 SASEGT. The CDR3 nucleotides read TGTGCCAGCAGAGTCGGGGGACCCTCCTACAATGAGCAGTTCTTC. Translated: CASRVGGPSYNEQFF.

In this sample, this clone turned up a few times. This chain joins TRBV28 and TRBJ1-5, with D perhaps TRBD1 (5 bases). This CDR3 spans 14 amino acids. CDR1 is MDHEN and CDR2 is SYDVKM in the germline V gene. Trimming removed 7 bases at V and 1 base at J, with 11 bases between. CDR3 sequence reads: CASIQGGSNQPQHF. CDR3 DNA sequence: TGTGCCAGCATCCAGGGTGGAAGCAATCAGCCCCAGCATTTT.